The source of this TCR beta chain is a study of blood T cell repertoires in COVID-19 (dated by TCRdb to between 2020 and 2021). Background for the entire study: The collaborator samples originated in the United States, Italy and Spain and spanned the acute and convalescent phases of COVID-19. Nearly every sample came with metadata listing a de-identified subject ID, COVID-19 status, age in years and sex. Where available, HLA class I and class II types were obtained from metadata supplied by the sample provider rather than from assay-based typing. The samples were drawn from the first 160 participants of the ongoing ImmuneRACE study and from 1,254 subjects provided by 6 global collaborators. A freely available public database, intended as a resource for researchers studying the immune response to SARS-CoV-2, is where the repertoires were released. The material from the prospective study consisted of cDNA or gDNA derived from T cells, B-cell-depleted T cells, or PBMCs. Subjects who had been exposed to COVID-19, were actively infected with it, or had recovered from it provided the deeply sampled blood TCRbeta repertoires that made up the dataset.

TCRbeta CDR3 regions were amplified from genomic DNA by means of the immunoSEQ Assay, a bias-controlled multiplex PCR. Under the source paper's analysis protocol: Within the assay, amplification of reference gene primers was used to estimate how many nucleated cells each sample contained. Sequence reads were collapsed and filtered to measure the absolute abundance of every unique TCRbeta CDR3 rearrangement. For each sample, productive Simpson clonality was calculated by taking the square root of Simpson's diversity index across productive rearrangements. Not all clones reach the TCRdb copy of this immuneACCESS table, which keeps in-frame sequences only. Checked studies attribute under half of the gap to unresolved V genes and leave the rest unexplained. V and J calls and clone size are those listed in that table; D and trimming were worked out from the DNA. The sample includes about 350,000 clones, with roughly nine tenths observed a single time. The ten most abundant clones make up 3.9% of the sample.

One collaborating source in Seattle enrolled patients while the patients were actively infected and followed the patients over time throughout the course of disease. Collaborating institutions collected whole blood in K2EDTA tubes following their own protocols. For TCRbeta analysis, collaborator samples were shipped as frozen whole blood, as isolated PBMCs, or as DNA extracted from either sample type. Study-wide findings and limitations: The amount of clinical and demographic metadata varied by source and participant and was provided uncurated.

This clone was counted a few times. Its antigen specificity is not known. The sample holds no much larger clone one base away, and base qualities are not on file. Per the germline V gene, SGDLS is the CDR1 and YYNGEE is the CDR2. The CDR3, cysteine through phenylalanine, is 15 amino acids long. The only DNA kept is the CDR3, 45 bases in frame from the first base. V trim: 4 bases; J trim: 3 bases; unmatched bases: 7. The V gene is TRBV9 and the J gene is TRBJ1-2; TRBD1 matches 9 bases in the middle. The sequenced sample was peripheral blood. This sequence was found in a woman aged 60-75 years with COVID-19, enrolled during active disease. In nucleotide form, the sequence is TGTGCCAGCAGCTCACAGGGGGCGGGGGACTATGGCTACACCTTC. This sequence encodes CASSSQGAGDYGYTF.